This TCR beta chain was obtained from a study of blood T cell repertoires in COVID-19. The length of the CDR3 is 15 residues. In germline, CDR1 is SGHRS, CDR2 YFSETQ. Trimming took off 0 bases at V and 0 bases at J, with 9 bases between the two ends. How the authors handled the data: Amplification from reference gene primers served as the basis for estimated nucleated cell counts. TCRdb keeps only in-frame clones here, not all; method: immunoSEQ multiplex PCR. V and J calls and clone size follow that table, whereas D and trimming were derived from the DNA. The sample holds 80,000 to 100,000 clones, about four fifths seen once.

This chain links TRBV5-1 with TRBJ2-5; tentatively, D is TRBD2 (5 bases). This TCR came from a human donor in a cohort sampled during active COVID-19. The specimen was peripheral blood. The CDR3 DNA reads TGCGCCAGCAGCTTGGGAGCGGCTAACCAAGAGACCCAGTACTTC. It is translated as CASSLGAANQETQYF.